This T cell receptor beta chain was observed in a study of T-cell memory formation after mild COVID-19. Regarding the study as a whole: Clones from the second wave (peaking day 37) had unconfirmed SARS-CoV-2 specificity. Memory cells collected pre-infection included some clones that later responded, suggesting cross-reactive memory joined. CD8+ contracting clones occupied EMRA, while CD4+ ones occupied mainly CM and EM.

This clonotype has more than one count but fewer than ten. Antigen: not known. V was pared by 6 bases and J by 3 bases, with 8 bases of the junction left unmatched. The germline CDR1 and CDR2 sequences are MNHEY and SVGEGT. The length of the CDR3 is 15 residues. TCRdb called the 5' RACE reads again in MiXCR, with one record for every CDR3 protein. The sample consists of under 200,000 distinct CDR3 sequences, roughly a third of them appearing once. Sequencing input: PBMCs or a T cell subset sorted from them (not recorded which). The chain carries TRBV6-2 or TRBV6-3 and TRBJ2-7; 10 bases are shared with TRBD1. The clonotype originates from an adult woman who had mild COVID-19 (a few samples of this study predate the infection). Cell type and time point are not known. The CDR3 DNA reads TGTGCCAGCAGCTGGACAGGGGGTCCCCGCTACGAGCAGTACTTC. Its protein product is CASSWTGGPRYEQYF.